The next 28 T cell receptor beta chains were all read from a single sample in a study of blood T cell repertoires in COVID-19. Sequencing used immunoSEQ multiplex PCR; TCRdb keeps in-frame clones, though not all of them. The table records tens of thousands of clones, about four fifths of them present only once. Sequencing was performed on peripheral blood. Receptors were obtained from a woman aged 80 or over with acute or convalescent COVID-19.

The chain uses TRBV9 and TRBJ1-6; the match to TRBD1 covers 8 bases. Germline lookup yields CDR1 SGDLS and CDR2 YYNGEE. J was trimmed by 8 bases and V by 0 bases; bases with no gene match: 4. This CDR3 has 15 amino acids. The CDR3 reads CASSVGGQVDSPLHF. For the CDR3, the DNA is TGTGCCAGCAGCGTAGGGGGACAGGTTGATTCACCCCTCCACTTT.

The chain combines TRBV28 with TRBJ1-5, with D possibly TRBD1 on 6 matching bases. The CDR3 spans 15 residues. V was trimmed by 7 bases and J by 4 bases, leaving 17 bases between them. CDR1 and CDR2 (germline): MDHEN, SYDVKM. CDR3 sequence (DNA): TGTGCCAGCACCTCGGGGGGCTCACGAAATCAGCCCCAGCATTTT. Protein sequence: CASTSGGSRNQPQHF.

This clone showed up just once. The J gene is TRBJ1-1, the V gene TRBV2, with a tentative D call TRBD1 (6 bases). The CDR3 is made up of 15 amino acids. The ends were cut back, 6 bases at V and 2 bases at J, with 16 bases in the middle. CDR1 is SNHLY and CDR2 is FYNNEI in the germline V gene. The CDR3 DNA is TGTGCCAGCAGCTTGACAGGTGGGGGTAACACTGAAGCTTTCTTT. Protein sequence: CASSLTGGGNTEAFF.

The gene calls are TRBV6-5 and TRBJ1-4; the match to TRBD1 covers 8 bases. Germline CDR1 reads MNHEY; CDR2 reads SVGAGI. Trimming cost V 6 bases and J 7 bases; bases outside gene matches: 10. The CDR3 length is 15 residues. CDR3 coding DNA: TGTGCCAGCAGATCCAGGGCAGGGGGCTTTGAAAAACTGTTTTTT. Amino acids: CASRSRAGGFEKLFF.

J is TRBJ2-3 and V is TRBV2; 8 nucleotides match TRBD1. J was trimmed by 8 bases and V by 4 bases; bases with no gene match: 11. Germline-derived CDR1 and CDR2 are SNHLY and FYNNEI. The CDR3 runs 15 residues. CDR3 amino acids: CASSGSGQGMGTQYF. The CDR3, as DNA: TGTGCCAGCAGTGGGAGTGGACAGGGAATGGGTACGCAGTATTTT.

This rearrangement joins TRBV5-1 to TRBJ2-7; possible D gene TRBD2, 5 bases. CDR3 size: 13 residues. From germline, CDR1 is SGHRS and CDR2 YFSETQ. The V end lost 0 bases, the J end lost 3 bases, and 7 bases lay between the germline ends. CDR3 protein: CASSLAGVYEQYF. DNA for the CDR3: TGCGCCAGCAGCTTGGCCGGGGTCTACGAGCAGTACTTC. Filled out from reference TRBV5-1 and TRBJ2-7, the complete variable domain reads KAGVTQTPRYLIKTRGQQVTLSCSPISGHRSVSWYQQTPGQGLQFLFEYFSETQRNKGNFPGRFSGRQFSNSRSEMNVSTLELGDSALYLCASSLAGVYEQYFGPGTRLTVT.

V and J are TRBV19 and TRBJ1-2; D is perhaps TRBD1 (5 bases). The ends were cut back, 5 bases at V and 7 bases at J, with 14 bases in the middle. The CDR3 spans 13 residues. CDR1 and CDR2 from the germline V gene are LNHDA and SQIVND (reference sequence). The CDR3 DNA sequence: TGTGCCAGTAGTCGGCAGGGATTCGGTGGCTACACCTTC. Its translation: CASSRQGFGGYTF. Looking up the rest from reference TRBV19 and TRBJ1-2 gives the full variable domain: DGGITQSPKYLFRKEGQNVTLSCEQNLNHDAMYWYRQDPGQGLRLIYYSQIVNDFQKGDIAEGYSVSREKKESFPLTVTSAQKNPTAFYLCASSRQGFGGYTFGSGTRLTVV.

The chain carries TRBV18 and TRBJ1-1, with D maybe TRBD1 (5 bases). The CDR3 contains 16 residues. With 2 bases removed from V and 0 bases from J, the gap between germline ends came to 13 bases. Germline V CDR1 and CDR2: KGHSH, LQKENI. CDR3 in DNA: TGTGCCAGCTCACCATTCGCAGGGAACATGAACACTGAAGCTTTCTTT. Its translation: CASSPFAGNMNTEAFF. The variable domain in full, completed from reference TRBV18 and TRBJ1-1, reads NAGVMQNPRHLVRRRGQEARLRCSPMKGHSHVYWYRQLPEEGLKFMVYLQKENIIDESGMPKERFSAEFPKEGPSILRIQQVVRGDSAAYFCASSPFAGNMNTEAFFGQGTRLTVV.

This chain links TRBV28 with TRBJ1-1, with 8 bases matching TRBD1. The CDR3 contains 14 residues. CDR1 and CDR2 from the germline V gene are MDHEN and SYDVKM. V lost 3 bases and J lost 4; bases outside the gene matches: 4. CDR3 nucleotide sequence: TGTGCCAGCAGTTTCCCCGGGACAGGCACTGAAGCTTTCTTT. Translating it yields CASSFPGTGTEAFF.

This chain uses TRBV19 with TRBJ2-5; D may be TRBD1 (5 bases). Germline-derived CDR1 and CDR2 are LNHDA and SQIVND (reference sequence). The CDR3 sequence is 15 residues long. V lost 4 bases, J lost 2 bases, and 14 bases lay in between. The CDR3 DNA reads TGTGCCAGTAGTAAACCCGGACAAGAGCAAGAGACCCAGTACTTC. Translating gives CASSKPGQEQETQYF.

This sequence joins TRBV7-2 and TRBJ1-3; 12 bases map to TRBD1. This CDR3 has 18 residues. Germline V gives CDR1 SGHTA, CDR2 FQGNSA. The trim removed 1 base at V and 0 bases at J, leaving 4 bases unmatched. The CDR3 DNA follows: TGTGCCAGCAGCTTAGAGGGACAGGGGGCGAGCTCTGGAAACACCATATATTTT. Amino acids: CASSLEGQGASSGNTIYF. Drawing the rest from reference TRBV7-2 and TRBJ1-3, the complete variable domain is GAGVSQSPSNKVTEKGKDVELRCDPISGHTALYWYRQSLGQGLEFLIYFQGNSAPDKSGLPSDRFSAERTGGSVSTLTIQRTQQEDSAVYLCASSLEGQGASSGNTIYFGEGSWLTVV.

For the CDR3, the DNA is TGTGCCAGCAGTTACGACAGGGCGAATGGAAACACCATATATTTT. It yields the protein CASSYDRANGNTIYF. The V gene is TRBV6-6, the J gene TRBJ1-3; 7 bases are a match to TRBD1. The ends lost 2 bases at V and 3 bases at J; junction bases unmatched: 4. This CDR3 comprises 15 residues. The V gene's germline CDR1 is MNHNY and CDR2 SVGAGI (reference sequence).

CDR3: CASSEQGSTGELFF. CDR3 DNA sequence: TGTGCCAGCAGTGAACAGGGCAGCACCGGGGAGCTGTTTTTT. The chain carries TRBV6-4 and TRBJ2-2, with D tentatively TRBD1 (6 bases). This CDR3 spans 14 amino acids. V gave up 3 bases and J gave up 4 bases, with 9 bases separating them. CDR1 and CDR2 from the germline V gene are MRHNA and SNTAGT.

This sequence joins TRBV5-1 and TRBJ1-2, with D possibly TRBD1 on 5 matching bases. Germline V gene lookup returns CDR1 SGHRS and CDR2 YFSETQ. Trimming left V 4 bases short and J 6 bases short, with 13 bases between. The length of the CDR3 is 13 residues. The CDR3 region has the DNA TGCGCCAGCAGCACGGGACGGGAGGATGGCTACACCTTC. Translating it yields CASSTGREDGYTF.

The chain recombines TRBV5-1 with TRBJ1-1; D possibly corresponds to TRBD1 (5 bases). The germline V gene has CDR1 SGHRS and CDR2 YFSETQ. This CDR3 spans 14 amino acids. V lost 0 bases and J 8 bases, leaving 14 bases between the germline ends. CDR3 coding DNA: TGCGCCAGCAGCTTGGAAGAGGGACTGAGGGAAGCTTTCTTT. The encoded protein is CASSLEEGLREAFF.

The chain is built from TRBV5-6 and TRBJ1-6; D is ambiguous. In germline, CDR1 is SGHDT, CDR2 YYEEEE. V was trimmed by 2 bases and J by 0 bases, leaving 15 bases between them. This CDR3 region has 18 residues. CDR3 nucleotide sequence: TGTGCCAGCAGCTTTTATCGTACGTCGAGCTCCTATAATTCACCCCTCCACTTT. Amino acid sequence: CASSFYRTSSSYNSPLHF.

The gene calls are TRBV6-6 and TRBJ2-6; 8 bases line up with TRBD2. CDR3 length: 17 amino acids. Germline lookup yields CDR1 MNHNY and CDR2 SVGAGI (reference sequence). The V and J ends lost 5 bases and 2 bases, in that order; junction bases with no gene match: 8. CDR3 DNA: TGTGCCAGCAGTCGAGACGGGGGGGGCGCTGGGGCCAACGTCCTGACTTTC. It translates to CASSRDGGGAGANVLTF.

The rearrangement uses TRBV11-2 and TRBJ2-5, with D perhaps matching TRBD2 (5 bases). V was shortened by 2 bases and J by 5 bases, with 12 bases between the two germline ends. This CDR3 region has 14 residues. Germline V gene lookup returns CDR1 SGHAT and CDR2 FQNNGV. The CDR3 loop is CASSLMDFDETQYF. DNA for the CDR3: TGTGCCAGCAGCTTAATGGACTTTGACGAGACCCAGTACTTC.

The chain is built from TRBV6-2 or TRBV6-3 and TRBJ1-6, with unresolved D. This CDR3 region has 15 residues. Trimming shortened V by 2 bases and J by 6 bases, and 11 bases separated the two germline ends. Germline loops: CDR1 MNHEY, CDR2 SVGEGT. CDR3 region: CASSYGGSSNSPLHF. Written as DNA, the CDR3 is TGTGCCAGCAGTTACGGAGGCAGCTCTAATTCACCCCTCCACTTT.

The CDR3 region has the DNA TGTGCCAGCAGCCATATCAGTGACACTGAAGCTTTCTTT. It is translated as CASSHISDTEAFF. The chain couples TRBV3-1 (or the pseudogene TRBV3-2) to TRBJ1-1; D is ambiguous. V lost 3 bases, J lost 3 bases, and 8 bases lay in between. The germline gives CDR1 LGHDT, CDR2 YNNKEL (reference sequence). The CDR3 contains 13 residues.

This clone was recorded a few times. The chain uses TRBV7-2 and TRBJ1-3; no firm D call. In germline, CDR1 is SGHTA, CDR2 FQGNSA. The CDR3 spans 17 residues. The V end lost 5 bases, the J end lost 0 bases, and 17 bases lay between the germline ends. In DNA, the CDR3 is TGTGCCAGCAGCCCAGATAGAGGGCTGAGCTCTGGAAACACCATATATTTT. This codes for CASSPDRGLSSGNTIYF.

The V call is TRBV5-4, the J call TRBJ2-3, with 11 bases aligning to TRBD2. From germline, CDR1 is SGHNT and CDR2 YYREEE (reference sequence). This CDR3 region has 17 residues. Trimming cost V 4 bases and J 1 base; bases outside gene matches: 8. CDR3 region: CASSTTPLAGGTDTQYF. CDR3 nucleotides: TGTGCCAGCAGCACCACCCCACTAGCGGGGGGCACAGATACGCAGTATTTT.

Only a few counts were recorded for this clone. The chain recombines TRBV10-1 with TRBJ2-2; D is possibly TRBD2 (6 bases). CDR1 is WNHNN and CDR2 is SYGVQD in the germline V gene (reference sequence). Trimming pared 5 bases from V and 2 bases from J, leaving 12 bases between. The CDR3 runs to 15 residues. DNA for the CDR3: TGCGCCAGCAGTTCCGGGACTGGAAACACCGGGGAGCTGTTTTTT. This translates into CASSSGTGNTGELFF.

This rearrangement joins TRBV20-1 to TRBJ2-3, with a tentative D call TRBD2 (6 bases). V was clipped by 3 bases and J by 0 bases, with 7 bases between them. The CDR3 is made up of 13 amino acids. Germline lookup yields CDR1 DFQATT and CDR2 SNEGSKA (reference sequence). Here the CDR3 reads CSASRGSTDTQYF. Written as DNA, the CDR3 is TGCAGTGCTAGTCGGGGGAGCACAGATACGCAGTATTTT.

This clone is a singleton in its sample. The CDR3 loop reads CASSPVGGQETQYF. CDR3 DNA sequence: TGCGCCAGCAGCCCCGTAGGAGGCCAAGAGACCCAGTACTTC. The chain recombines TRBV10-2 with TRBJ2-5; possible D gene TRBD2, 5 bases. Germline V gene sequence: CDR1 WSHSY, CDR2 SAAADI. The CDR3 has 14 residues. V shed 6 bases and J shed 1 base, with 12 bases lying between them.

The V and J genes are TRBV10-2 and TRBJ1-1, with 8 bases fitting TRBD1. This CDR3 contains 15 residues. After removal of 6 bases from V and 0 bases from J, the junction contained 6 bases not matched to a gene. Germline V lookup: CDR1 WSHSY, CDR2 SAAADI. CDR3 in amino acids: CASSQGARMNTEAFF. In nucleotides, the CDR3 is TGCGCCAGCAGCCAGGGGGCCCGGATGAACACTGAAGCTTTCTTT.

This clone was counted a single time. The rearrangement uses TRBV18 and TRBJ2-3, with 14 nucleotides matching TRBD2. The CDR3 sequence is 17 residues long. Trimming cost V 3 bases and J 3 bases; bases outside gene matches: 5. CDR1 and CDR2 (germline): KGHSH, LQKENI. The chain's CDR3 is CASSPGLAGVRTDTQYF. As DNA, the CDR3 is TGTGCCAGCTCACCGGGACTAGCGGGAGTACGTACAGATACGCAGTATTTT.

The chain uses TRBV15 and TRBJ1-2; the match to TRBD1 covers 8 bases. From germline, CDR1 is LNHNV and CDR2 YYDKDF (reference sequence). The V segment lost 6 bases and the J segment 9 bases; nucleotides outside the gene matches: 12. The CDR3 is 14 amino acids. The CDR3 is CATRPAGTGGRYTF. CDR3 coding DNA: TGTGCCACCAGGCCCGCCGGGACAGGTGGACGCTACACCTTC.